This T cell receptor (beta chain) derives from a study of T cell repertoires in cytomegalovirus infection. In the study overall: Public signatures in TCR beta pointed to CMV infection and matching HLA type.

The J segment lost 4 bases and the V segment lost 0 bases, leaving 6 bases of the junction unmatched. This CDR3 is 16 amino acids long. Germline assignment: CDR1 MGHRA and CDR2 YSYEKL. At least ten counts were recorded for this clonotype. From the reads, TCRdb called clonotypes with MiXCR, one entry per CDR3 protein. The sample comprises 480,000 or so distinct CDR3 sequences, 10% to 12% of which are singletons, and about a tenth rests with the top ten. The chain has TRBV4-1 and TRBJ2-1; 7 bases match TRBD1. This sequence originates from a human donor in good health (CMV status not recorded). Some clones in this sample may be carry-over from other donors' samples. Sequenced material: PBMCs. The DNA for the CDR3 is TGCGCCAGCAGCCAAGACGGGACAGACAGATACAATGAGCAGTTCTTC. The encoded protein is CASSQDGTDRYNEQFF.